Listed below are T cell receptor beta chains from one sample, sequenced in a study of blood T cell repertoires in COVID-19. Sequencing was performed with immunoSEQ multiplex PCR; in TCRdb, only in-frame clones are kept and a portion is missing. The data show about 220,000 clones, 88% seen once. Sample: PBMCs or T cells enriched from blood (not recorded which). The receptors come from a woman aged 25-40 years who had recovered from COVID-19. The CDR3 runs from the conserved cysteine through the conserved F or W. The order of the fields is J gene, CDR3 length, clone size, D gene, V gene, CDR3 DNA, CDR3 protein. A D gene is named only where the DNA matches it firmly. Expanded clones are given a class, and other clones once, few, many or no size at all.

TRBJ2-5 16 NA TRBD2 TRBV7-2 TGTGCCAGCAGCTTAGCCCCTAGCGGGGGGGCGGAGACCCAGTACTTC CASSLAPSGGAETQYF
TRBJ2-2 16 few TRBD1 TRBV9 TGTGCCAGCAGCGCCCCGGGACAGGGGAACACCGGGGAGCTGTTTTTT CASSAPGQGNTGELFF
TRBJ1-2 16 NA TRBD1 TRBV4-1 TGCGCCAGCAGCCAAGACCGGACAGGAGTACCTTATGGCTACACCTTC CASSQDRTGVPYGYTF
TRBJ1-2 12 few NA TRBV10-3 TGTGCCATCAGTGAATATAGCTATGGCTACACCTTC CAISEYSYGYTF
TRBJ1-5 20 NA NA TRBV6-1 TGTGCCAGCAGTGAAGAATTGGTTCGGTTTGGCAGGGTCCGTAATCAGCCCCAGCATTTT CASSEELVRFGRVRNQPQHF
TRBJ1-4 15 once NA TRBV7-9 TGTGCCAGCAGTAGGTTAGGGGGTTCTAATGAAAAACTGTTTTTT CASSRLGGSNEKLFF
TRBJ1-6 16 NA NA TRBV5-1 TGCGCCAGCAGCTTGGCCGAGAGCCCTAATAATTCACCCCTCCACTTT CASSLAESPNNSPLHF
TRBJ1-3 15 once NA TRBV6-1 TGTGCCAGCAGTGAAGAAGTATCTGAGGTAAACACCATATATTTT CASSEEVSEVNTIYF
TRBJ1-4 16 NA NA TRBV6-5 TGTGCCAGCAGTTACTATTCGGCAGGATTTAATGAAAAACTGTTTTTT CASSYYSAGFNEKLFF
TRBJ1-2 16 NA TRBD1 TRBV9 TGTGCCAGCAGCGTAAATACGGACAGGGGGTTTAGGGGCTACACCTTC CASSVNTDRGFRGYTF
TRBJ2-7 19 NA TRBD2 TRBV3-1/TRBV3-2 TGTGCCAGCAGCCAAGATCGGTCGAATAGCGGGGGGGCCGAGTACGAGCAGTACTTC CASSQDRSNSGGAEYEQYF
TRBJ2-3 14 NA NA TRBV5-1 TGCGCCAGCAGTAGCCTCATATCCACAGATACGCAGTATTTT CASSSLISTDTQYF
TRBJ2-7 13 NA NA TRBV5-4 TGTGCCAGCAGCCAACGGGGGTCGTACGAGCAGTACTTC CASSQRGSYEQYF
TRBJ2-3 17 NA TRBD2 TRBV3-1/TRBV3-2 TGTGCCAGCAGCCACACCCTAGCGGGGCTTTATGGGGATACGCAGTATTTT CASSHTLAGLYGDTQYF
TRBJ2-3 17 NA NA TRBV2 TGTGCCAGCAGTGAAGGAGGGCCATGGACGAACACAGATACGCAGTATTTT CASSEGGPWTNTDTQYF
TRBJ1-5 16 NA TRBD1 TRBV19 TGTGCCAGTGAGACAGGGGATGATTATAGCAATCAGCCCCAGCATTTT CASETGDDYSNQPQHF
TRBJ1-1 13 few TRBD1 TRBV7-2 TGTGCCAGCAGCTGGGACAGCTACACTGAAGCTTTCTTT CASSWDSYTEAFF
TRBJ1-2 14 once TRBD1 TRBV6-5 TGTGCCAGCAGTTACTCGGGACAGTTCTATGGCTACACCTTC CASSYSGQFYGYTF
TRBJ1-2 13 NA NA TRBV7-9 TGTGCCAGCAGCCCCCAGGGAAGGGTGGGCTACACCTTC CASSPQGRVGYTF
TRBJ1-6 15 NA NA TRBV21-1 TGTGCCAGCAGCCAAAGTGGGCAGTTGGGTTCACCCCTCCACTTT CASSQSGQLGSPLHF
TRBJ2-5 17 NA TRBD2 TRBV3-1/TRBV3-2 TGTGCCAGCAGCCCGGACAGAGGTAGCGGGGGGGAAGAGACCCAGTACTTC CASSPDRGSGGEETQYF
TRBJ1-2 15 NA TRBD1 TRBV7-9 TGTGCCAGCAGCTTAGGACTCAGGGGGTCCTATGGCTACACCTTC CASSLGLRGSYGYTF
TRBJ2-2 14 NA TRBD1 TRBV5-1 TGCGCCAGCCGGACAGGGGGGGACACCGGGGAGCTGTTTTTT CASRTGGDTGELFF
TRBJ1-2 14 NA NA TRBV14 TGTGCCAGCAGCCAACGACAGGCAAACTATGGCTACACCTTC CASSQRQANYGYTF